This T cell receptor beta chain is from a study of blood T cell repertoires in COVID-19. Study context: There were acute and convalescent COVID-19 samples, and they came from the United States, Italy and Spain.

Trimming shortened V by 3 bases and J by 7 bases, and 16 bases separated the two germline ends. CDR1 DFQATT and CDR2 SNEGSKA come from the germline V gene (reference sequence). The CDR3 length is 15 residues. Under the authors' procedure: Reference gene primer amplification gave nucleated cell count estimates. TCRdb's copy holds only in-frame clones and misses some; the assay was immunoSEQ multiplex PCR. Clone size and V and J calls were adopted from that table, with D and trimming inferred from the DNA. This sample has about 39,000 clones, with roughly 86% found just once. The sequenced material came from peripheral blood. V and J are TRBV20-1 and TRBJ1-6, with D unresolved. This clonotype was sampled from a man between 65 and 85 years old with acute or convalescent COVID-19. The DNA of the CDR3 is TGCAGTGCTAGTTCACGGTTTAACCCAAATTCACCCCTCCACTTT. Protein sequence: CSASSRFNPNSPLHF.